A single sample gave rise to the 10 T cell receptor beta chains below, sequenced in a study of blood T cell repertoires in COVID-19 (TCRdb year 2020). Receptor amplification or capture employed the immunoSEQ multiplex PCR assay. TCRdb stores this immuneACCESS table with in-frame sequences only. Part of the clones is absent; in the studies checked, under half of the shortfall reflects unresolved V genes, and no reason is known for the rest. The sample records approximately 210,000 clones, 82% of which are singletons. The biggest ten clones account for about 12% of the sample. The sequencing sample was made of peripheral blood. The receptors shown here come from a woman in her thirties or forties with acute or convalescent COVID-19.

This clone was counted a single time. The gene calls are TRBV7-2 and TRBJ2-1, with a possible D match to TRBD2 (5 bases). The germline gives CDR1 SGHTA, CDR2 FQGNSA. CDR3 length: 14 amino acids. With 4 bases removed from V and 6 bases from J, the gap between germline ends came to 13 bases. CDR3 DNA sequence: TGTGCCAGCAGCTCCAGCAGCGGACCCAATGAGCAGTTCTTC. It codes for CASSSSSGPNEQFF.

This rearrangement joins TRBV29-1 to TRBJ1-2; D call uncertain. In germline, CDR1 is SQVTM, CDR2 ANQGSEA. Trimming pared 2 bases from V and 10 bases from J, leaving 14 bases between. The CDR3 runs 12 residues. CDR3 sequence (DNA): TGCAGCGTTGAACCTAAACCGTGGTCCTACACCTTC. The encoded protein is CSVEPKPWSYTF.

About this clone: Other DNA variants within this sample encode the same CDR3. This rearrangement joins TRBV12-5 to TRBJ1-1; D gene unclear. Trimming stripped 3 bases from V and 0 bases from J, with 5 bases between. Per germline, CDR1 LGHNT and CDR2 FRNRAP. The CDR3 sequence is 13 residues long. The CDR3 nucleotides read TGTGCTAGTGGTTTACGGGTGAACACTGAAGCTTTCTTT. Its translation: CASGLRVNTEAFF. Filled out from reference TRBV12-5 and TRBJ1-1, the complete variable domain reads DARVTQTPRHKVTEMGQEVTMRCQPILGHNTVFWYRQTMMQGLELLAYFRNRAPLDDSGMPKDRFSAEMPDATLATLKIQPSEPRDSAVYFCASGLRVNTEAFFGQGTRLTVV.

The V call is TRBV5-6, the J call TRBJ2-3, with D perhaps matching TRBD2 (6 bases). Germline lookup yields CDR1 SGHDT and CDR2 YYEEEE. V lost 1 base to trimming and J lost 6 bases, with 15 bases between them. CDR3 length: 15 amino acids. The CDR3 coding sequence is TGTGCCAGCAGCTTGACTGTAGCGGCTCCTGATACGCAGTATTTT. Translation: CASSLTVAAPDTQYF.

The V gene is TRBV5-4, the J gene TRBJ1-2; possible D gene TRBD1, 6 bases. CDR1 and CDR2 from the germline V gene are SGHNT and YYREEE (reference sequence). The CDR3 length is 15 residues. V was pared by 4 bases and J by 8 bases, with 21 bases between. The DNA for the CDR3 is TGTGCCAGCAGCCCCGGGCGGGGGGGGGCGCGGGGCTACACCTTC. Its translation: CASSPGRGGARGYTF.

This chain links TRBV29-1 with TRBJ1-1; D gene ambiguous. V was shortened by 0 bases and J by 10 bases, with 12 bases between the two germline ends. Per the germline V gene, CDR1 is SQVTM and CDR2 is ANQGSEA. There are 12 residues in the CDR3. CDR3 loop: CSVEDSAVGAFF. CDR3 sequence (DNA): TGCAGCGTTGAAGATTCGGCGGTCGGAGCTTTCTTT.

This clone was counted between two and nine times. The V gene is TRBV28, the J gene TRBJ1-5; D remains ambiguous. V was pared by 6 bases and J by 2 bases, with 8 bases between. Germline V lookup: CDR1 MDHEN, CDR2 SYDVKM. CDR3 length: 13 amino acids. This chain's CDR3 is CASRGGGNQPQHF. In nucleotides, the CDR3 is TGTGCCAGCAGGGGCGGGGGCAATCAGCCCCAGCATTTT.

CDR3 sequence reads: CASSLPDIPSRSPLHF. The CDR3 DNA is TGTGCCAGCAGCTTACCGGACATCCCGTCTAGGTCACCCCTCCACTTT. The rearrangement joins TRBV7-2 to TRBJ1-6; D perhaps matches TRBD1 (5 bases). Germline values: CDR1 SGHTA, CDR2 FQGNSA. This CDR3 is built from 16 residues. Trimming cost V 2 bases and J 10 bases, with 18 bases left between them.

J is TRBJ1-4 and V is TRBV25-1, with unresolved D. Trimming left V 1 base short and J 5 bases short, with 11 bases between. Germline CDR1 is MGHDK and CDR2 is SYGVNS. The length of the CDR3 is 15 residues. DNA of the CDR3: TGTGCCAGCAGTGAATGGGGTGGGAGCAATGAAAAACTGTTTTTT. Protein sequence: CASSEWGGSNEKLFF.

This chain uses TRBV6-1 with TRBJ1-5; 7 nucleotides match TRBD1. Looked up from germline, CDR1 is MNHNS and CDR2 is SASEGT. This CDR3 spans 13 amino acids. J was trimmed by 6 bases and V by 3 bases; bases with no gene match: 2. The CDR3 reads CASSEGDSQPQHF. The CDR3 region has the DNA TGTGCCAGCAGTGAGGGGGACAGTCAGCCCCAGCATTTT.